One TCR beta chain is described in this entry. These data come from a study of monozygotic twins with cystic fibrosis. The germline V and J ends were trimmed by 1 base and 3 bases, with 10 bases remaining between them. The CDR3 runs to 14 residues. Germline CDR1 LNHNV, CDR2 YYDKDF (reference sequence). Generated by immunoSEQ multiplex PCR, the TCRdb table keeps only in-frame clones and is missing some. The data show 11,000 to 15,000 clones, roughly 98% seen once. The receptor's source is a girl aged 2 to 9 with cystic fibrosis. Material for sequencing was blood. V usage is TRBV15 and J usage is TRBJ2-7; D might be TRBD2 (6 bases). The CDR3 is CATSRGLGDYEQYF. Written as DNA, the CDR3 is TGTGCCACCAGCAGAGGACTAGGGGACTACGAGCAGTACTTC.